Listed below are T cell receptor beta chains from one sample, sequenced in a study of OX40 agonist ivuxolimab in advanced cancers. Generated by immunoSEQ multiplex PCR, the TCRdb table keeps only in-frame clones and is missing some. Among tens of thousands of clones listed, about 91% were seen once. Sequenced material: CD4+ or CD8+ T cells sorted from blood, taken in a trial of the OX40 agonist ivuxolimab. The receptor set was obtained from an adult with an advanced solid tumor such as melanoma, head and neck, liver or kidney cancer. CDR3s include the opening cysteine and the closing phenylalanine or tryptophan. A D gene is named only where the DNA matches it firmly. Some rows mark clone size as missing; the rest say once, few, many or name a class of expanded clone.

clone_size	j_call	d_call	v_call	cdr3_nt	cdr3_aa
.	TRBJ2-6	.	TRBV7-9	TGTGCCAGCAGGTTAAAGGGGGCCAACGTCCTGACTTTC	CASRLKGANVLTF
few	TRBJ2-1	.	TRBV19	TGTGCCAGTAGTATAGATGCGGTGTTGAGTGAGCAGTTCTTC	CASSIDAVLSEQFF
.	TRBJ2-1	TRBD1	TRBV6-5	TGTGCCAGCAGCACGACAGGGGAGGCCTACAATGAGCAGTTCTTC	CASSTTGEAYNEQFF
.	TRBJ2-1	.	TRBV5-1	TGCGCCAGCAGCTTGGGGGGGCCGAATGAGCAGTTCTTC	CASSLGGPNEQFF
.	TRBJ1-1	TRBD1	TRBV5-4	TGTGCCAGCAGCCAACAAGCCAGGGGGCGGAGTGAAGCTTTCTTT	CASSQQARGRSEAFF
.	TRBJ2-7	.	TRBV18	TGTGCCAGCTCCCACCGGGGGTCGGGGCCCGAGCAGTACTTC	CASSHRGSGPEQYF
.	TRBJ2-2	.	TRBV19	TGTGCCAGTAGAATGGGCGGGAAGATAGGCGGCACCGGGGAGCTGTTTTTT	CASRMGGKIGGTGELFF
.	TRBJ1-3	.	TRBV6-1	TGTGCCAGCAGTGAACAATCCCGGGCCCGAGGAAACACCATATATTTT	CASSEQSRARGNTIYF
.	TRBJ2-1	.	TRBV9	TGTGCCAGCAGCCGGGAGTACAATGAGCAGTTCTTC	CASSREYNEQFF
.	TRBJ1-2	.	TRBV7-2	TGTGCCAGCAGCTTAAACGCTGCCATGAACTATGGCTACACCTTC	CASSLNAAMNYGYTF
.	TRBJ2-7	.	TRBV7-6	TGTGCCAGCAGCTTAGGTGTGGGGAGGATCTACGAGCAGTACTTC	CASSLGVGRIYEQYF
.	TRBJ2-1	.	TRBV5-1	TGCGCCAGCAGCTTGACCGAGGGATACAATGAGCAGTTCTTC	CASSLTEGYNEQFF
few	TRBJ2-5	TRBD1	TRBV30	TGTGCCTGGAGCCCCGGACAGGGCCAAGAGACCCAGTACTTC	CAWSPGQGQETQYF
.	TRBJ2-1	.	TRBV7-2	TGTGCCAGCAGCTGGGCAAGGGGTCCCTATGAGCAGTTCTTC	CASSWARGPYEQFF
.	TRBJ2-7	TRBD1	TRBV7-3	TGTGCCAGCAGCGATGGACAGGGCTTACAATCCTACGAGCAGTACTTC	CASSDGQGLQSYEQYF
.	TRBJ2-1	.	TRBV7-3	TGTGCCAGCAGCCCGGGCCTAGGGGGATCCAATGAGCAGTTCTTC	CASSPGLGGSNEQFF
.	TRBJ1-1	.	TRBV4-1	TGCGCCAGCAGCCAAGATAGGGGGAATCACACTGAAGCTTTCTTT	CASSQDRGNHTEAFF
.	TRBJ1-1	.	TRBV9	TGTGCCAGCAGCGCAGGACAGAGAATGAACACTGAAGCTTTCTTT	CASSAGQRMNTEAFF
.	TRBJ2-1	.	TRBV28	TGTGCCAGCAGTTTGTTCAATGAGCAGTTCTTC	CASSLFNEQFF
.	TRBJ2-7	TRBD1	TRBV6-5	TGTGCCAGCAGACCAGGACAGGGAAACTACGAGCAGTACTTC	CASRPGQGNYEQYF
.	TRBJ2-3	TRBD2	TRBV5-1	TGCGCCAGCAGCACGGGACTAGCGGAAGGCACAGATACGCAGTATTTT	CASSTGLAEGTDTQYF
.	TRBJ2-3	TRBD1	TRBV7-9	TGTGCCAGCAGCTTAAAGGGACAGGTCACAGATACGCAGTATTTT	CASSLKGQVTDTQYF
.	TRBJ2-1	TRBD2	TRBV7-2	TGTGCCAGCAGCTTAGCGGGTATGGGGGGGACGACCTACAATGAGCAGTTCTTC	CASSLAGMGGTTYNEQFF
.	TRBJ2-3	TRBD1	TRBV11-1	TGTGCCAGCAGCTTAACTCCGGACAGGGCCGATACGCAGTATTTT	CASSLTPDRADTQYF
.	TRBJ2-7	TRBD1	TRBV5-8	TGTGCCAGCGGTTTGACAGGGCCCTCCTACGAGCAGTACTTC	CASGLTGPSYEQYF
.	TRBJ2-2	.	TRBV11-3	TGTGCCAGCAGCCCCTACACCGGGGAGCTGTTTTTT	CASSPYTGELFF
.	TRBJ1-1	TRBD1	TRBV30	TGTGCCTGGAGTGTAACAGGGGGCTCAAGTGAAGCTTTCTTT	CAWSVTGGSSEAFF
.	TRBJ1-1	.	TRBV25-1	TGTGCCAGCACGGGCTACACTGAAGCTTTCTTT	CASTGYTEAFF
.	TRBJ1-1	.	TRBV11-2	TGTGCCAGCAGCTTACAGGTTTCGAACACTGAAGCTTTCTTT	CASSLQVSNTEAFF
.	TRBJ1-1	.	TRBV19	TGTGCCAGTAGTTCCCAGACAGAGACTGAAGCTTTCTTT	CASSSQTETEAFF
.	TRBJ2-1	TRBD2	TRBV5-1	TGCGCCAGCAGCCCGAACCCGTTTTCCGTAGCGGGGAAATACAATGAGCAGTTCTTC	CASSPNPFSVAGKYNEQFF
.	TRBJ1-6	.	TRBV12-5	TGTGCTAGTGGTTTAGAGGGTAATTCACCCCTCCACTTT	CASGLEGNSPLHF
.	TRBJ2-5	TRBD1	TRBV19	TGTGCCAGTAGTATGACAGGGGGCGCGGGGGAGACCCAGTACTTC	CASSMTGGAGETQYF
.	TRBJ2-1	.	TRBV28	TGTGCCAGCAGTTTATTTACTCACGGCCCCAACAATGAGCAGTTCTTC	CASSLFTHGPNNEQFF
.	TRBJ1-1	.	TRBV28	TGTGCCAGCAGTTTACCGACAGTAAACACTGAAGCTTTCTTT	CASSLPTVNTEAFF
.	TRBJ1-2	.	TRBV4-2	TGTGCCAGCAGCCCCCCGGGCAGGGAGGGCGGCTACACCTTC	CASSPPGREGGYTF
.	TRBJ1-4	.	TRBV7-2	TGTGCCAGCAGCACCGGACAAGGAAGGAAGGAAAAACTGTTTTTT	CASSTGQGRKEKLFF
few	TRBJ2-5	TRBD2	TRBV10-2	TGCGCCAGCAGTGAGCCTAGCGGGGGACAAGAGACCCAGTACTTC	CASSEPSGGQETQYF
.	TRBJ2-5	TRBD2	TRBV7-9	TGTGCCAGCAGCTTACTAGCGGGCCAAGAGACCCAGTACTTC	CASSLLAGQETQYF
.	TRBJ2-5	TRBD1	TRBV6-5	TGTGCCAGCAGGAAACAGGGGACACAAGAGACCCAGTACTTC	CASRKQGTQETQYF
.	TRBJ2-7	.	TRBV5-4	TGTGCCAGCAGCACCGGAGGGCCTTTGCGCGAGCAGTACTTC	CASSTGGPLREQYF